The 19 T cell receptor beta chains reported below all come from one sample, sequenced in a study of cytomegalovirus exposure and HLA in healthy donors (dated by TCRdb to the late 2010s). Libraries were made using the immunoSEQ multiplex PCR assay. The multiplex PCR relied on a mix of 60 forward primers for TCR Vbeta segments and 13 reverse primers for TCR Jbeta segments. Drawn from immuneACCESS, this table holds only the in-frame rearrangements with V and J called that TCRdb kept. Clones are partly lost; checked studies trace under half to an unresolved V gene and leave the rest unexplained. The sample includes 130,000 to 150,000 clones, with roughly 80% observed a single time. Of the sample, about 6.7% is held by the ten largest clones. The sequenced sample consisted of PBMCs. The receptors come from a woman between 40 and 50 years old in good health and CMV-seropositive.

The chain uses TRBV27 and TRBJ2-1; TRBD2 might be the D (7 bases). Trimming removed 0 bases from V and 9 bases from J, with 12 bases in between. The CDR3 length is 14 residues. Germline V lookup: CDR1 MNHEY, CDR2 SMNVEV (reference sequence). The chain's CDR3 is CASSLSGGGSEQFF. DNA of the CDR3: TGTGCCAGCAGTTTATCGGGCGGGGGCAGTGAGCAGTTCTTC.

This clone was counted a single time. This rearrangement joins TRBV7-3 to TRBJ1-1; D remains ambiguous. V was trimmed by 2 bases and J by 0 bases, leaving 10 bases between them. The CDR3 totals 15 residues. Germline loops: CDR1 SGHTA, CDR2 FQGTGA. The CDR3 DNA sequence: TGTGCCAGCAGCTTAGCCGGTCGAATGAACACTGAAGCTTTCTTT. Translating it yields CASSLAGRMNTEAFF.

The gene calls are TRBV6-5 and TRBJ1-2, with 7 bases that match TRBD1. CDR3 length: 13 amino acids. V lost 6 bases to trimming and J lost 3 bases; unmatched junction nucleotides: 4. The V gene's germline CDR1 is MNHEY and CDR2 SVGAGI. The CDR3 loop is CASSRGTDYGYTF. CDR3 bases: TGTGCCAGCAGCAGGGGGACAGACTATGGCTACACCTTC.

The CDR3 spells CASSLSGTYEQYF. The CDR3 coding sequence is TGTGCCAGCAGCTTATCAGGGACCTACGAGCAGTACTTC. The chain recombines TRBV7-3 with TRBJ2-7, with D maybe TRBD1 (5 bases). Trimming removed 2 bases from V and 2 bases from J, with 7 bases in between. CDR3 length equals 13 residues. Germline-derived CDR1 and CDR2 are SGHTA and FQGTGA.

This clone was seen once. This chain joins TRBV19 and TRBJ1-1; D possibly corresponds to TRBD1 (5 bases). Germline CDR1 reads LNHDA; CDR2 reads SQIVND (reference sequence). Trimming removed 7 bases from V and 5 bases from J, with 14 bases in between. The CDR3 extends over 13 amino acids. The CDR3 loop reads CASKLQGRTEAFF. The CDR3 DNA is TGTGCCAGTAAGCTCCAGGGTAGGACTGAAGCTTTCTTT.

This chain uses TRBV2 with TRBJ1-6, with D possibly matching TRBD1 (6 bases). V lost 6 bases and J lost 10, with 13 bases in between. The germline V gene encodes CDR1 SNHLY and CDR2 FYNNEI. The CDR3 is 13 amino acids. The CDR3 loop reads CASRRGGGSPLHF. The CDR3 DNA sequence: TGTGCCAGCAGACGTGGGGGCGGATCACCCCTCCACTTT.

Details on this clone: Distinct nucleotide sequences in the sample also encode this CDR3. The rearrangement links TRBV11-2 to TRBJ1-1; 8 positions agree with TRBD1. This CDR3 comprises 14 residues. V shed 6 bases and J 13 bases; nucleotides not matched to a gene: 16. Germline values: CDR1 SGHAT, CDR2 FQNNGV. CDR3 protein: CASRPTEDRARGFF. Written as DNA, the CDR3 is TGTGCCAGCAGACCTACCGAGGACAGGGCGAGGGGTTTCTTT.

With respect to this clone: A read error may account for a junction end that differs from germline. This chain uses TRBV7-6 with TRBJ2-1; the D is unclear. Germline V gene sequence: CDR1 SGHVS, CDR2 FNYEAQ. This CDR3 is built from 13 residues. The CDR3 DNA reads TGTGCCGGCAGCTTTCGGCTAGACAATGAGCAGTTCTTC. Its translation is CAGSFRLDNEQFF.

The chain has TRBV9 and TRBJ2-3; 8 bases agree with TRBD2. Germline V CDR1 and CDR2: SGDLS, YYNGEE. The length of the CDR3 is 17 residues. With 3 bases clipped from V and 8 bases from J, the junction kept 17 bases outside the gene matches. The CDR3 loop reads CASSAEDGGAERRTQYF. The CDR3 DNA follows: TGTGCCAGCAGCGCAGAAGACGGGGGGGCGGAGCGGCGTACGCAGTATTTT.

A few counts support this clone. The rearrangement links TRBV11-2 to TRBJ2-5; D possibly corresponds to TRBD2 (5 bases). In germline, CDR1 is SGHAT, CDR2 FQNNGV. This CDR3 spans 14 amino acids. Deletions cut 5 bases from V and 6 bases from J, with 16 bases between. The CDR3 region has the DNA TGTGCCAGCAGCCCCCTTGGAGGCCAGCAGACCCAGTACTTC. The encoded protein is CASSPLGGQQTQYF.

The J gene is TRBJ1-1, the V gene TRBV10-3, with D unresolved. The CDR3 has 14 amino acids. Germline values: CDR1 ENHRY, CDR2 SYGVKD. V gave up 10 bases and J gave up 0 bases, with 15 bases separating them. The CDR3 loop reads CATHRGPMNTEAFF. CDR3 DNA sequence: TGTGCCACGCACCGAGGCCCCATGAACACTGAAGCTTTCTTT.

This clone was recorded only once. This rearrangement joins TRBV5-4 to TRBJ2-3, with D possibly being TRBD1 (7 bases). V was cut by 2 bases and J by 5 bases, with 9 bases left in between. The CDR3 runs to 13 residues. Germline V lookup: CDR1 SGHNT, CDR2 YYREEE (reference sequence). The CDR3 is CASSFQGGDTQYF. CDR3 coding DNA: TGTGCCAGCAGCTTTCAGGGGGGAGATACGCAGTATTTT.

The chain joins TRBV5-6 to TRBJ2-1, with a tentative D call TRBD1 (5 bases). Germline loops: CDR1 SGHDT, CDR2 YYEEEE. The CDR3 runs 14 residues. V lost 6 bases and J 3 bases, leaving 13 bases between the germline ends. CDR3 sequence: CASMAGMVYNEQFF. CDR3 nucleotide sequence: TGTGCCAGCATGGCAGGGATGGTCTACAATGAGCAGTTCTTC.

This clone was seen once. The rearrangement links TRBV20-1 to TRBJ2-7; D ambiguous. V lost 3 bases and J 4 bases, leaving 7 bases between the germline ends. This CDR3 has 11 amino acids. The germline V gene has CDR1 DFQATT and CDR2 SNEGSKA (reference sequence). In nucleotides, the CDR3 is TGCAGTGCTAGGCAGGTTTACGAGCAGTACTTC. Translating gives CSARQVYEQYF.

The gene calls are TRBV5-1 and TRBJ1-2; D might be TRBD1 (6 bases). The CDR3 totals 13 residues. Between the trimmed V and J ends, which lost 6 bases and 1 base, there was a span of 10 bases. Germline lookup yields CDR1 SGHRS and CDR2 YFSETQ. As DNA, the CDR3 is TGCGCCAGCACGCAGGGGAGTAACTATGGCTACACCTTC. This gives the protein CASTQGSNYGYTF.

This CDR3 is CASSLGQQANYGYTF. The CDR3 DNA follows: TGTGCCAGCAGCCTCGGACAGCAAGCTAACTATGGCTACACCTTC. The rearrangement uses TRBV13 and TRBJ1-2; D is possibly TRBD1 (6 bases). This CDR3 is built from 15 residues. Germline CDR1 PRHDT, CDR2 FYEKMQ (reference sequence). V was clipped by 5 bases and J by 0 bases, with 13 bases between them.

This chain links TRBV18 with TRBJ1-1; D might be TRBD1 (5 bases). V was pared by 3 bases and J by 4 bases, with 15 bases between. The CDR3 is 15 residues long. The germline V gene has CDR1 KGHSH and CDR2 LQKENI. This chain's CDR3 is CASSPSPGSGTEAFF. The CDR3 bases are TGTGCCAGCTCACCCTCGCCAGGGTCTGGCACTGAAGCTTTCTTT.

The chain employs TRBV27 and TRBJ1-1; D remains unclear. The V gene lost 4 bases and the J gene lost 1 base, with 7 bases spanning the gap. Per germline, CDR1 MNHEY and CDR2 SMNVEV (reference sequence). This CDR3 has 13 residues. The CDR3 protein is CASSSYSNTEAFF. The DNA for the CDR3 is TGTGCCAGCAGTTCCTACTCGAACACTGAAGCTTTCTTT.

This chain connects TRBV6-6 to TRBJ2-1; 9 nucleotides agree with TRBD1. The junction had 4 bases not matched to a gene; V was cut back by 2 bases and J by 5 bases. Per the germline V gene, CDR1 is MNHNY and CDR2 is SVGAGI (reference sequence). The CDR3 covers 15 residues. CDR3 residues: CASSYPGQGNNEQFF. The CDR3 bases are TGTGCCAGCAGTTACCCGGGACAGGGCAACAATGAGCAGTTCTTC.